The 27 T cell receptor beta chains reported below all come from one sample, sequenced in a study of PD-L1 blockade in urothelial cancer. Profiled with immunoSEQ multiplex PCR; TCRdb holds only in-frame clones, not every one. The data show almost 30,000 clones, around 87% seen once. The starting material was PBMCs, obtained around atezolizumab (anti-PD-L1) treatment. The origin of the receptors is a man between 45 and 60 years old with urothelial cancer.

Here the CDR3 DNA reads TGTGCCTGGAGTGTACCGAACAGGGCTAATGAAAAACTGTTTTTT. This gives the protein CAWSVPNRANEKLFF. The chain recombines TRBV30 with TRBJ1-4, with a tentative D call TRBD1 (6 bases). The V end lost 0 bases, the J end lost 3 bases, and 11 bases lay between the germline ends. CDR1 is GTSNPN and CDR2 is SVGIG in the germline V gene (reference sequence). CDR3 length equals 15 residues. Full variable domain (remainder filled in from reference TRBV30 and TRBJ1-4): SQTIHQWPATLVQPVGSPLSLECTVEGTSNPNLYWYRQAAGRGLQLLFYSVGIGQISSEVPQNLSASRPQDRQFILSSKKLLLSDSGFYLCAWSVPNRANEKLFFGSGTQLSVL.

CDR3 in amino acids: CATSRGALSGGGPRNEQFF. The CDR3 DNA is TGTGCCACCAGCAGAGGAGCCCTCTCGGGGGGAGGGCCTCGGAATGAGCAGTTCTTC. This chain links TRBV15 with TRBJ2-1, with 7 positions matching TRBD2. With 1 base clipped from V and 7 bases from J, the junction kept 19 bases outside the gene matches. There are 19 residues in the CDR3. CDR1 is LNHNV, CDR2 YYDKDF, per germline (reference sequence).

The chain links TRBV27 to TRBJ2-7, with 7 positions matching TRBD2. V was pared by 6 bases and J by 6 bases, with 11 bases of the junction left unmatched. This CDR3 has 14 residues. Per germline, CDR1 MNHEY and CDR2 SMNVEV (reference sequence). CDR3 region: CASRLAGRTPEQYF. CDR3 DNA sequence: TGTGCCAGCAGATTAGCGGGCCGAACCCCCGAGCAGTACTTC.

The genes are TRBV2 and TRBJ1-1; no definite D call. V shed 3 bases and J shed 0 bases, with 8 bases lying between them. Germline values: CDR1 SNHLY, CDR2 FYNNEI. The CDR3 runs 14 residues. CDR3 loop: CASSERILNTEAFF. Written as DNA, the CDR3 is TGTGCCAGCAGTGAGCGGATATTGAACACTGAAGCTTTCTTT.

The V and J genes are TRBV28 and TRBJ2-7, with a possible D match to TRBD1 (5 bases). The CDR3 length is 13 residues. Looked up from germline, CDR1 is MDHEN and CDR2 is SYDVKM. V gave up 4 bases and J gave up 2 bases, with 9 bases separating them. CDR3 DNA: TGTGCCAGCAGTTCTACAGGCCCCTACGAGCAGTACTTC. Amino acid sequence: CASSSTGPYEQYF.

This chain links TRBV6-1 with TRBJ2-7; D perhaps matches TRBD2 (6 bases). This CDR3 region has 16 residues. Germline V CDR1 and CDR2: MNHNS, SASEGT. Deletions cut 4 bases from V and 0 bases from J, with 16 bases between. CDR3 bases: TGTGCCAGCAGTGCTGGCGGGGCAGGTCACTCCTACGAGCAGTACTTC. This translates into CASSAGGAGHSYEQYF.

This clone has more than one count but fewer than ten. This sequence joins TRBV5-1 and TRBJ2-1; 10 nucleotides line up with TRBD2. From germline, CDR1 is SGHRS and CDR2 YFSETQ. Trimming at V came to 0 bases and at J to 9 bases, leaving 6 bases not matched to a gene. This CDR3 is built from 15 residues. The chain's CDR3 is CASSLAASGGGEQFF. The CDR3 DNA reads TGCGCCAGCAGCTTGGCGGCTAGCGGGGGAGGTGAGCAGTTCTTC.

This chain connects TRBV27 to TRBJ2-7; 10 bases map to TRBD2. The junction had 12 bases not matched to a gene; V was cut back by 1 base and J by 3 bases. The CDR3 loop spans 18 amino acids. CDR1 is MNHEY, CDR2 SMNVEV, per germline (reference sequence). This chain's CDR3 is CASSLYPFSGGASYEQYF. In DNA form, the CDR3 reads TGTGCCAGCAGTTTATACCCCTTCAGCGGGGGGGCTAGCTACGAGCAGTACTTC.

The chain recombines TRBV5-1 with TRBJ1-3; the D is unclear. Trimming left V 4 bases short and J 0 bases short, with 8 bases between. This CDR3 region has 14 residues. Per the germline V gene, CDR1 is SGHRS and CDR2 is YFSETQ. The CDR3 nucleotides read TGCGCCAGCAGCAGGGAGGACTCTGGAAACACCATATATTTT. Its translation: CASSREDSGNTIYF. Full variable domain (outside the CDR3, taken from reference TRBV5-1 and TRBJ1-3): KAGVTQTPRYLIKTRGQQVTLSCSPISGHRSVSWYQQTPGQGLQFLFEYFSETQRNKGNFPGRFSGRQFSNSRSEMNVSTLELGDSALYLCASSREDSGNTIYFGEGSWLTVV.

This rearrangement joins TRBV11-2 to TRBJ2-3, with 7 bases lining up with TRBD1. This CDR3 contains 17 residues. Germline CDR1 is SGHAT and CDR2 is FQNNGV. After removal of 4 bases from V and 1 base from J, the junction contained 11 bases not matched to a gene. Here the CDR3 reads CASSSPEGQRRTDTQYF. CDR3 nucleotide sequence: TGTGCCAGCAGCTCCCCCGAGGGACAGAGACGCACAGATACGCAGTATTTT. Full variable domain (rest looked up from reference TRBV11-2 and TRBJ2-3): EAGVAQSPRYKIIEKRQSVAFWCNPISGHATLYWYQQILGQGPKLLIQFQNNGVVDDSQLPKDRFSAERLKGVDSTLKIQPAKLEDSAVYLCASSSPEGQRRTDTQYFGPGTRLTVL.

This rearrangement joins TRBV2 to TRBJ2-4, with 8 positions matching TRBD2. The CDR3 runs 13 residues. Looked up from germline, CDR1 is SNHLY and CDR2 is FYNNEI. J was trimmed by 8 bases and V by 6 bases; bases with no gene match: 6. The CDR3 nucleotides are TGTGCCAGCAGGCCCGGGACTAGGGACATTCAGTACTTC. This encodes CASRPGTRDIQYF.

The CDR3 region is CASSDYMGHVNSPLHF. The CDR3 nucleotides are TGTGCCAGCAGTGACTATATGGGACACGTCAATTCACCCCTCCACTTT. This chain uses TRBV6-1 with TRBJ1-6, with a possible D match to TRBD1 (6 bases). Trimming removed 3 bases at V and 7 bases at J, with 16 bases between. This CDR3 is 16 amino acids long. Germline values: CDR1 MNHNS, CDR2 SASEGT.

This CDR3 reads CASSPYRGQGTYSNQPQHF. As DNA, the CDR3 is TGTGCCAGCAGCCCATATAGGGGACAGGGGACCTATAGCAATCAGCCCCAGCATTTT. This chain joins TRBV28 and TRBJ1-5; 10 bases match TRBD1. With V trimmed by 6 bases and J by 0 bases, 14 bases remained unmatched. The CDR3 contains 19 residues. CDR1 and CDR2 (germline): MDHEN, SYDVKM.

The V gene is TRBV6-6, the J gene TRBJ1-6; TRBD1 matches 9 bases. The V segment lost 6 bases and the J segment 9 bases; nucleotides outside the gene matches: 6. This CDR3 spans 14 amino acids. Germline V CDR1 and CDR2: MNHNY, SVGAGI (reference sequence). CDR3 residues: CASRSGTGFSPLHF. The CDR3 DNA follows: TGTGCCAGCAGATCCGGGACAGGGTTTTCACCCCTCCACTTT.

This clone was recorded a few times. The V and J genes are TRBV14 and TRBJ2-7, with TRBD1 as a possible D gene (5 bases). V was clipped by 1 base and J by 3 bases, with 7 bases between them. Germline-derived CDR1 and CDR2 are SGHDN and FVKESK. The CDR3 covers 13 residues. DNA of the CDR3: TGTGCCAGCAGCCAAGTAGGGGACTACGAGCAGTACTTC. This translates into CASSQVGDYEQYF.

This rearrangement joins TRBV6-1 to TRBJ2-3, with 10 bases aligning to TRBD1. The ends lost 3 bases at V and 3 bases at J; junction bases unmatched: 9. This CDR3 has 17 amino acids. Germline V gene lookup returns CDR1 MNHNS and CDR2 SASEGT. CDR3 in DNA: TGTGCCAGCAGTGAGATGATGACGGGACAGGGGACAGATACGCAGTATTTT. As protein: CASSEMMTGQGTDTQYF.

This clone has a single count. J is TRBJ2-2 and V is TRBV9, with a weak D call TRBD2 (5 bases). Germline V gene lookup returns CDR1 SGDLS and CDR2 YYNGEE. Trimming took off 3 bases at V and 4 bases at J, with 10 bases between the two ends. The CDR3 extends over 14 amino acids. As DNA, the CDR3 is TGTGCCAGCAGCGAGGCCGGGATCACCGGGGAGCTGTTTTTT. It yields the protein CASSEAGITGELFF.

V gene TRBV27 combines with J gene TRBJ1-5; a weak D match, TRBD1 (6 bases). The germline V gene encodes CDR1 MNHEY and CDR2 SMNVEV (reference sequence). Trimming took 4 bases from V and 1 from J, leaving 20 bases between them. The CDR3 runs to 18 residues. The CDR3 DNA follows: TGTGCCAGCAGTTCAACAGGGAGGGAAAAGGGAAGCAATCAGCCCCAGCATTTT. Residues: CASSSTGREKGSNQPQHF.

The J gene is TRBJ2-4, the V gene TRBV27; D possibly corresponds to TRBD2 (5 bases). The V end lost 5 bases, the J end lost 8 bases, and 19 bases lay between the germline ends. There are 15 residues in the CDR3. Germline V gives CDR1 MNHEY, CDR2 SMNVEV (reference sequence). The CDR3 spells CASSISWGSEDIQYF. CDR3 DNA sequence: TGTGCCAGCAGTATTTCCTGGGGTTCGGAGGACATTCAGTACTTC.

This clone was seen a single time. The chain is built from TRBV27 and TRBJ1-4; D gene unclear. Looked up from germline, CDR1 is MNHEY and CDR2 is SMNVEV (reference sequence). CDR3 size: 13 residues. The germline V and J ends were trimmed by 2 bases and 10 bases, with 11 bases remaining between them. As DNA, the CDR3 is TGTGCCAGCAGTTTACGGGGATCAGTAAAACTGTTTTTT. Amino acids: CASSLRGSVKLFF.

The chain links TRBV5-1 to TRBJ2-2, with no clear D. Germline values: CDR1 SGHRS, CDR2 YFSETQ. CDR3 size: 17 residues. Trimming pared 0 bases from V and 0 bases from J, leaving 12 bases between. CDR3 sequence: CASSLGPGGANTGELFF. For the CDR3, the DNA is TGCGCCAGCAGCTTGGGCCCCGGCGGAGCGAACACCGGGGAGCTGTTTTTT.

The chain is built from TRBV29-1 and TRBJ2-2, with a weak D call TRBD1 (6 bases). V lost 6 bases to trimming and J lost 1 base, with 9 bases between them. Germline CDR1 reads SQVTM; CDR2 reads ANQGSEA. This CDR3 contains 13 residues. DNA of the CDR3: TGCAGCGTAAGACAGGTGAACACCGGGGAGCTGTTTTTT. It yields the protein CSVRQVNTGELFF.

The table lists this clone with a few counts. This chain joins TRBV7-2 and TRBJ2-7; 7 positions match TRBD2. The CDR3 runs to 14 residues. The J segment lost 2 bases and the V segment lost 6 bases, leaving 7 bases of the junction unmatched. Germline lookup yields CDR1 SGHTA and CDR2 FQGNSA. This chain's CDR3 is CASSRGRATYEQYF. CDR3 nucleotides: TGTGCCAGCAGTAGAGGGAGGGCGACCTACGAGCAGTACTTC.

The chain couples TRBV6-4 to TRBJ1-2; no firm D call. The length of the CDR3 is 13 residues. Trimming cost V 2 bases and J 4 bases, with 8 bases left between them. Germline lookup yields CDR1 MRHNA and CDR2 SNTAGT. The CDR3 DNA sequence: TGTGCCAGCAGTGACGGGCAGTCCTATGGCTACACCTTC. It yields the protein CASSDGQSYGYTF.

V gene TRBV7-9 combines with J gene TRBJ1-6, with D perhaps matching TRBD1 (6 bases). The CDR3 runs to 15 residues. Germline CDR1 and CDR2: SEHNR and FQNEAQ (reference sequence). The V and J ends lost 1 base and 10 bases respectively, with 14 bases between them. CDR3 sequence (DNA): TGTGCCAGCAGCTTAGGAGACAGGTTTCTATCACCCCTCCACTTT. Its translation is CASSLGDRFLSPLHF.

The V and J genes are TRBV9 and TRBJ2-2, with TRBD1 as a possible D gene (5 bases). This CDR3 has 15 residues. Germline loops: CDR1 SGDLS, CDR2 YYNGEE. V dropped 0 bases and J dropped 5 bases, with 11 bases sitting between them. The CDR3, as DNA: TGTGCCAGCAGCGTAGGAGCAGGGCGTACCGGGGAGCTGTTTTTT. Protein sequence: CASSVGAGRTGELFF.

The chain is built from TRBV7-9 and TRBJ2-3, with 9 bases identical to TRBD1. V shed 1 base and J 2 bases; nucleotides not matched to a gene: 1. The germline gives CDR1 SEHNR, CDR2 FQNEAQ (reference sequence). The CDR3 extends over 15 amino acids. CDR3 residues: CASSLGTGVTDTQYF. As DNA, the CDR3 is TGTGCCAGCAGCTTAGGGACAGGGGTCACAGATACGCAGTATTTT.